This T cell receptor beta chain appears in the sequencing data of a study of blood T cell repertoires in COVID-19 (dated by TCRdb to 2020 to 2022). Regarding the complete study: Samples from collaborators originated in the United States, Italy and Spain and spanned both the acute and convalescent phases of COVID-19. The prospective study material was composed of cDNA or gDNA derived from T cells, B-cell-depleted T cells, or PBMCs. Subjects who had been exposed to COVID-19, were actively infected with it, or had recovered from it provided the deeply sampled blood TCRbeta repertoires that made up the dataset. The repertoires were released in a freely available public database intended as a resource for research on the immune response to SARS-CoV-2. The samples were drawn from the first 160 participants of the ongoing ImmuneRACE study and from roughly 1,300 subjects provided by 6 global collaborators. Sample metadata almost always included a de-identified subject ID, COVID-19 status, age in years and sex. Where available, HLA class I and class II types were taken from metadata supplied by the sample provider and were not determined by assay-based typing.

Participants in the prospective study were aged roughly 18 to 95 years, lived in 20 to 30 United States geographic areas, and enrolled through a virtual design. To assign participants to cohorts, the prospective study relied on clinical history that participants themselves reported in a screening survey and a study questionnaire. For ImmuneRACE Cohort 3, a participant was defined as recovered based on two consecutive negative NP/OP PCR tests, clearance by a healthcare professional, or resolution of symptoms. In the prospective study, whole blood, serum and a nasopharyngeal or oropharyngeal swab were collected from each participant by mobile phlebotomists. Participants in the prospective study had the option to provide additional blood draws and questionnaires over an approximately 2-month period. Before DNA extraction, prospective study blood samples were shipped either frozen or at room temperature.

The CDR3 covers 15 residues, taking in both the cysteine and the phenylalanine. Only CDR3 DNA remains: 45 bases, in frame from the first base. Trimming leaves V shorter by 2 bases and J shorter by 3 bases, with the junction holding 0 bases beyond the gene matches. CDR1 and CDR2, looked up from the germline V gene, are SGHVS and FNYEAQ. With regard to this clone: Its antigen is currently not known. No base quality information exists; no much larger clone differs at one position.

Study-wide conclusions, independent of this receptor: How much clinical and demographic metadata was included differed by source and by participant, and the metadata was provided uncurated.

TCRbeta CDR3 regions were amplified from genomic DNA by means of the immunoSEQ Assay, a bias-controlled multiplex PCR. The original methods were these. Within the assay, amplification of reference gene primers was used to estimate how many nucleated cells each sample contained. To quantify the absolute abundance of each unique TCRbeta CDR3 rearrangement, sequence reads were collapsed and filtered. For each sample, productive Simpson clonality was calculated as the square root of Simpson's diversity index over productive rearrangements. TCRdb stores this immuneACCESS table with in-frame sequences only. Part of the clones is absent; in the studies checked, under half of the shortfall reflects unresolved V genes, and no reason is known for the rest. V and J calls and clone size are as listed in that table; D and trimming were resolved from the DNA. Counted in this sample were some 350,000 clones; roughly 86% of them appeared once. The leading ten clones occupy 5.3% of the sample.

This sequence was found in a woman in her 30s who had recovered from COVID-19. The V gene is TRBV7-6 and the J gene is TRBJ2-3, with 12 central nucleotides matching TRBD2. The sample consisted of PBMCs or T cells enriched from blood (not recorded which). The DNA reads as follows: TGTGCCAGCAGCTTACTAGCGGGAGGGACAGATACGCAGTATTTT. This codes for CASSLLAGGTDTQYF.